This T cell receptor (beta chain) was captured in a study of OX40 agonist ivuxolimab in advanced cancers. Data came from immunoSEQ multiplex PCR; TCRdb stores just in-frame clones and leaves some out. The sample contains tens of thousands of clones, 87% of which appear only once. This clone was counted a few times. The clonotype originates from an adult with an advanced solid tumor such as melanoma, head and neck, liver or kidney cancer. The starting material was CD4+ or CD8+ T cells sorted from blood, obtained in a trial of the OX40 agonist ivuxolimab.

CDR3 nucleotides: TGTGCCAGCACTTATACACGAGACAATGAAAAACTGTTTTTT. As protein: CASTYTRDNEKLFF. V usage is TRBV6-6 and J usage is TRBJ1-4; D remains unclear. Trimming cost V 7 bases and J 5 bases, with 14 bases left between them. Looked up from germline, CDR1 is MNHNY and CDR2 is SVGAGI (reference sequence). The CDR3 runs to 14 residues.